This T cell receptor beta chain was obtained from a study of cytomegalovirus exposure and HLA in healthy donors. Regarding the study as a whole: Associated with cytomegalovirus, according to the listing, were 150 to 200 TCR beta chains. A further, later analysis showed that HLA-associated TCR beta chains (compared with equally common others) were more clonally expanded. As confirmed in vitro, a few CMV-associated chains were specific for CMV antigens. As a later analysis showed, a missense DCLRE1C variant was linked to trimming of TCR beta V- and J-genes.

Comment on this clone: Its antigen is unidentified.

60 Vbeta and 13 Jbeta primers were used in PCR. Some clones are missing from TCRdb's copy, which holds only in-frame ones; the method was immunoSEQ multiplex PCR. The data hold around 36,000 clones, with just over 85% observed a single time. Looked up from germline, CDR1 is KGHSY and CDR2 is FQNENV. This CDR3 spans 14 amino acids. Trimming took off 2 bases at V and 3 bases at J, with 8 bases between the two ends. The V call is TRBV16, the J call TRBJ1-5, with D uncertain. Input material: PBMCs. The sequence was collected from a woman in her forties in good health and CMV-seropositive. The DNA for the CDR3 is TGTGCCAGCAGCCAACGGCGGCTCAATCAGCCCCAGCATTTT. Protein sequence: CASSQRRLNQPQHF.